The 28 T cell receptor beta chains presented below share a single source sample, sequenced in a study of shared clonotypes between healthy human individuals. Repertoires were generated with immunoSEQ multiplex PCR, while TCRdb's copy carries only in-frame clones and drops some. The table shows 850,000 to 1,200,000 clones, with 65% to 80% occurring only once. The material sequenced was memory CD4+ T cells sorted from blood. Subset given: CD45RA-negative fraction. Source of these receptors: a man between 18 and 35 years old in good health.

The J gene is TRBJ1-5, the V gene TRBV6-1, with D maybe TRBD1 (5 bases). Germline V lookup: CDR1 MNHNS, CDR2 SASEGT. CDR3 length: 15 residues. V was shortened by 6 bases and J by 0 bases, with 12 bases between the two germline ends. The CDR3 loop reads CASSDTGYSNQPQHF. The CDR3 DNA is TGTGCCAGCAGCGACACAGGATATAGCAATCAGCCCCAGCATTTT.

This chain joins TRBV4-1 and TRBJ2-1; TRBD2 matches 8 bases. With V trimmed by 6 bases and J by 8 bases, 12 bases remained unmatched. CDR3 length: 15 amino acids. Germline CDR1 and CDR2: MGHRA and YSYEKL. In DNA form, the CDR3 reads TGCGCCAGCAGGGCCCTGGGACTAGTTGTCTATGAGCAGTTCTTC. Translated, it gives CASRALGLVVYEQFF.

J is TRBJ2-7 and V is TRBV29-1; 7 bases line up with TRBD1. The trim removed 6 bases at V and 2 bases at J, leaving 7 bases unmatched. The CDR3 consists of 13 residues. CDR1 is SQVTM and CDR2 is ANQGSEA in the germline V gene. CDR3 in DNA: TGCAGCGTACAGAACAGGGGAGCCTACGAGCAGTACTTC. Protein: CSVQNRGAYEQYF.

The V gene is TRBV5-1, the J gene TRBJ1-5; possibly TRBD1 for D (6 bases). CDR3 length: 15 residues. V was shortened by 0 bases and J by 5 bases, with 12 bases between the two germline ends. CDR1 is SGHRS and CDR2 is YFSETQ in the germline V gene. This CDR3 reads CASSLGSRGDQPQHF. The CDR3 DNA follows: TGCGCCAGCAGCTTGGGTTCCAGGGGTGATCAGCCCCAGCATTTT.

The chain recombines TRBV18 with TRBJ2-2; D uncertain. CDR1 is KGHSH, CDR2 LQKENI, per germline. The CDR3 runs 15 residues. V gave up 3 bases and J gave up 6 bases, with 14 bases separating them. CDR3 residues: CASSPIKSAPGELFF. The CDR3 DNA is TGTGCCAGCTCACCCATAAAATCTGCTCCCGGGGAGCTGTTTTTT.

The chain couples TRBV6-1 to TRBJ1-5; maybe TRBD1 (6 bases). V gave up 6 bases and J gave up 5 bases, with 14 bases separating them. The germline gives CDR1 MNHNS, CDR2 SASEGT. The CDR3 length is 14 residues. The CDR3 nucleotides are TGTGCCAGCAGCCCTGGACAGAATTATCAGCCCCAGCATTTT. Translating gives CASSPGQNYQPQHF.

The CDR3 spells CASSVYEQYF. The CDR3 DNA is TGCGCCAGCAGCGTATACGAGCAGTACTTC. The chain has TRBV5-1 and TRBJ2-7, with D hard to call. The CDR3 totals 10 residues. CDR1 SGHRS and CDR2 YFSETQ come from the germline V gene. Trimming took 4 bases from V and 4 from J, leaving 3 bases between them. Full variable domain (outside the CDR3, taken from reference TRBV5-1 and TRBJ2-7): KAGVTQTPRYLIKTRGQQVTLSCSPISGHRSVSWYQQTPGQGLQFLFEYFSETQRNKGNFPGRFSGRQFSNSRSEMNVSTLELGDSALYLCASSVYEQYFGPGTRLTVT.

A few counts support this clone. As DNA, the CDR3 is TGTGCCAGCAGAACGGAGGATAGCTCAGATACGCAGTATTTT. This encodes CASRTEDSSDTQYF. The gene calls are TRBV6-6 and TRBJ2-3; a weak D match, TRBD2 (5 bases). Trimming shortened V by 6 bases and J by 4 bases, and 14 bases separated the two germline ends. Germline assignment: CDR1 MNHNY and CDR2 SVGAGI (reference sequence). This CDR3 has 14 residues.

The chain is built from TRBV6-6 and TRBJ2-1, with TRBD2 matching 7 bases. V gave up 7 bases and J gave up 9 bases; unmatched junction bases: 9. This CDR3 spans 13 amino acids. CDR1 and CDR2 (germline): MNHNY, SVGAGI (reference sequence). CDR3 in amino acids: CASMVGGVFEQFF. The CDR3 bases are TGTGCCAGCATGGTGGGGGGGGTGTTTGAGCAGTTCTTC.

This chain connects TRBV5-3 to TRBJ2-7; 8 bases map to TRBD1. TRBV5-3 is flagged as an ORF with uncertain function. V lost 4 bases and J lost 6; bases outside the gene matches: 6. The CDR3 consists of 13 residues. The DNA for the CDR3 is TGTGCCAGAAGCCGGACAGGGTCCGCCGAGCAGTACTTC. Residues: CARSRTGSAEQYF.

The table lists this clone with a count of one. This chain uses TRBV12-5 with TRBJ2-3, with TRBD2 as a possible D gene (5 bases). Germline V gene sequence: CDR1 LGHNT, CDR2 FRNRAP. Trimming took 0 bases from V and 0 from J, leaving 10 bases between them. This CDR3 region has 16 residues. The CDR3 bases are TGTGCTAGTGGTTTGGTGACTATATCTAGCACAGATACGCAGTATTTT. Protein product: CASGLVTISSTDTQYF. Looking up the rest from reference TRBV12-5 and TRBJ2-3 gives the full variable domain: DARVTQTPRHKVTEMGQEVTMRCQPILGHNTVFWYRQTMMQGLELLAYFRNRAPLDDSGMPKDRFSAEMPDATLATLKIQPSEPRDSAVYFCASGLVTISSTDTQYFGPGTRLTVL.

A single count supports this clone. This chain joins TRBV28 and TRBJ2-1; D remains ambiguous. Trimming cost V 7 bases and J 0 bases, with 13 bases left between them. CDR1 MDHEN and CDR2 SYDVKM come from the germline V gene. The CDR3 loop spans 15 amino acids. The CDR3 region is CASNIDDHSYNEQFF. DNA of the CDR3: TGTGCCAGCAATATTGACGACCACTCCTACAATGAGCAGTTCTTC.

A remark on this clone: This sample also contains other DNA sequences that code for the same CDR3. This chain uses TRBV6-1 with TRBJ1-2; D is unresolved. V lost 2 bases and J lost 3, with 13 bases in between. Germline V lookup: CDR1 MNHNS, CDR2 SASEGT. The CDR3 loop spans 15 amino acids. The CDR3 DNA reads TGTGCCAGCAGTGAAAGCGGAGGACCCTACTATGGCTACACCTTC. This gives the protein CASSESGGPYYGYTF.

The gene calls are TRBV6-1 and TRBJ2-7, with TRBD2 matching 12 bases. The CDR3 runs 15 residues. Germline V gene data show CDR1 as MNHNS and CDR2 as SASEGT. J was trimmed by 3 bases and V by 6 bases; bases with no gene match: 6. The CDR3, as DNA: TGTGCCAGCAGCGGTGGACTAGCGGGGAACTACGAGCAGTACTTC. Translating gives CASSGGLAGNYEQYF.

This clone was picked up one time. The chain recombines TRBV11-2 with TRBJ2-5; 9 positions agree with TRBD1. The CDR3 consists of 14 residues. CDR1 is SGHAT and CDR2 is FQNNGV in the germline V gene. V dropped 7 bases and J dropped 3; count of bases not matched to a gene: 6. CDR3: CASNSGTGKETQYF. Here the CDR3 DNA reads TGTGCCAGCAACTCTGGGACAGGGAAAGAGACCCAGTACTTC.

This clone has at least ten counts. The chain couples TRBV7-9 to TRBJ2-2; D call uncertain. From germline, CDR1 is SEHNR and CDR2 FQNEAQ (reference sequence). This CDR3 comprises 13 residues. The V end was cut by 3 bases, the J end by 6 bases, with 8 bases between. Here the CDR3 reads CASSFIVAGELFF. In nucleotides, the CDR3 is TGTGCCAGCAGCTTCATCGTCGCCGGGGAGCTGTTTTTT. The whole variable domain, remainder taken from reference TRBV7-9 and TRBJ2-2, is DTGVSQNPRHKITKRGQNVTFRCDPISEHNRLYWYRQTLGQGPEFLTYFQNEAQLEKSRLLSDRFSAERPKGSFSTLEIQRTEQGDSAMYLCASSFIVAGELFFGEGSRLTVL.

The DNA for the CDR3 is TGTGCCAGCAGCTTAGGGGGGGCGGAAGAGACCCAGTACTTC. This translates into CASSLGGAEETQYF. V is TRBV7-6 and J is TRBJ2-5; the D gene could be TRBD1 or TRBD2 (6 bases each). The length of the CDR3 is 14 residues. Germline loops: CDR1 SGHVS, CDR2 FNYEAQ. V was pared by 1 base and J by 3 bases, with 9 bases between.

In DNA form, the CDR3 reads TGCGCCAGCAGCTTGGTGGGCAGGGGTGGTGATACGCAGTATTTT. Translated, it gives CASSLVGRGGDTQYF. The genes are TRBV5-1 and TRBJ2-3; a weak D match, TRBD1 (6 bases). This CDR3 is built from 15 residues. Germline lookup yields CDR1 SGHRS and CDR2 YFSETQ. Trimming stripped 0 bases from V and 6 bases from J, with 14 bases between.

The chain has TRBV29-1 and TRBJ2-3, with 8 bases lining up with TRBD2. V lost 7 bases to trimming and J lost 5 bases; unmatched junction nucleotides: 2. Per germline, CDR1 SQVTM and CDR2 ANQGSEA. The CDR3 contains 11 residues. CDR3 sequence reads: CSAGTRDTQYF. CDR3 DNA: TGCAGCGCCGGGACTAGAGATACGCAGTATTTT.

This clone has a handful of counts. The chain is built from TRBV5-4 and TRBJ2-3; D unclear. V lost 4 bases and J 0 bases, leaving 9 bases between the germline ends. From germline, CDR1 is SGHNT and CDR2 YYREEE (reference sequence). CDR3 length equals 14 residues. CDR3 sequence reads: CASSVEPSTDTQYF. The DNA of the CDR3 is TGTGCCAGCAGCGTGGAACCGAGCACAGATACGCAGTATTTT.

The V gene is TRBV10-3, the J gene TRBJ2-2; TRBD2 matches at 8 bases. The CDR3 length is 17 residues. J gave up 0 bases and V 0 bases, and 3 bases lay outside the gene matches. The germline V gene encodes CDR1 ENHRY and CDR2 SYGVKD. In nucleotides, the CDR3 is TGTGCCATCAGTGAGTCGACGGGAGGGCCGAACACCGGGGAGCTGTTTTTT. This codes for CAISESTGGPNTGELFF.

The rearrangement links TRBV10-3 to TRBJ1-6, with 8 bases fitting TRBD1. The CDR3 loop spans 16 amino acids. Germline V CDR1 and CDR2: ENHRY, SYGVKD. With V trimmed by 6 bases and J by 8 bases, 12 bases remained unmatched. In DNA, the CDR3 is TGTGCCATCAGAGCAGTTGACAGGGGAAGGGATTCACCCCTCCACTTT. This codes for CAIRAVDRGRDSPLHF.

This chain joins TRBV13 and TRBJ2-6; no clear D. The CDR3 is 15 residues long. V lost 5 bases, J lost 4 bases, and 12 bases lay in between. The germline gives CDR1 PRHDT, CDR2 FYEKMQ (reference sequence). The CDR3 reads CASSAYSPGANVLTF. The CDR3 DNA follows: TGTGCCAGCAGCGCCTACTCACCCGGGGCCAACGTCCTGACTTTC.

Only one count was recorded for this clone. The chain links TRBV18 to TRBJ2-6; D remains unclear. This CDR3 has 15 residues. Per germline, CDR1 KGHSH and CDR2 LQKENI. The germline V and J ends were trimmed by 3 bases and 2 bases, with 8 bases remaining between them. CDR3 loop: CASSPSRTGANVLTF. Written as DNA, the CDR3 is TGTGCCAGCTCACCGAGCAGAACTGGGGCCAACGTCCTGACTTTC.

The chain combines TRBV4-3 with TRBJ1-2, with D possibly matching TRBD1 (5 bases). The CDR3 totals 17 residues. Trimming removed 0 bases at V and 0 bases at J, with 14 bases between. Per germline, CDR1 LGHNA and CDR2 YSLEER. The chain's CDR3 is CASSQEAGRQPNYGYTF. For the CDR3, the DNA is TGCGCCAGCAGCCAAGAAGCGGGAAGACAGCCTAACTATGGCTACACCTTC.

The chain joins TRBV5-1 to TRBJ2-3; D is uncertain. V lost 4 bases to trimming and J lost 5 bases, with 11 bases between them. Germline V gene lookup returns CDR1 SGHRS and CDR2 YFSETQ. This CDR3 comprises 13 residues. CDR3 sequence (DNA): TGCGCCAGCAGCCGTGAGGCGAGAGATACGCAGTATTTT. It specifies CASSREARDTQYF.

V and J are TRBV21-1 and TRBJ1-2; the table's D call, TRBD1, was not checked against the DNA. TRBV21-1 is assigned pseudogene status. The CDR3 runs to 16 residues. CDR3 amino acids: CASSPQGQGEIYGYTF. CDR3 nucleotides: TGTGCCAGCAGCCCCCAGGGACAGGGGGAGATCTATGGCTACACCTTC.

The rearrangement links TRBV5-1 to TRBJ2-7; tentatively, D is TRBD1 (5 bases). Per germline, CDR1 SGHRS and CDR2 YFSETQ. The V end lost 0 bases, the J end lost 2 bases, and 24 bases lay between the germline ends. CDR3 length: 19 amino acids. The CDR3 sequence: CASSLGQPRGISLTYEQYF. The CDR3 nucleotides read TGCGCCAGCAGCTTGGGACAGCCCCGTGGAATTTCCTTAACCTACGAGCAGTACTTC.